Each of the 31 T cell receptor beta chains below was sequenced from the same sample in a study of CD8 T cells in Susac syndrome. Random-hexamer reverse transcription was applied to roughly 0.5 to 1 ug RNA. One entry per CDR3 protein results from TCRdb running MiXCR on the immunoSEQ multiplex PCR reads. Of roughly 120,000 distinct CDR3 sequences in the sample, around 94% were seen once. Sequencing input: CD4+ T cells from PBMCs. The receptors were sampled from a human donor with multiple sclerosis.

This chain's CDR3 is CASNNRVGTDTQYF. CDR3 in DNA: TGTGCCAGCAATAACAGGGTAGGCACAGATACGCAGTATTTT. The chain is built from TRBV6-5 and TRBJ2-3, with TRBD1 as a possible D gene (6 bases). Trimming removed 7 bases from V and 1 base from J, with 12 bases in between. The CDR3 has 14 residues. CDR1 is MNHEY, CDR2 SVGAGI, per germline.

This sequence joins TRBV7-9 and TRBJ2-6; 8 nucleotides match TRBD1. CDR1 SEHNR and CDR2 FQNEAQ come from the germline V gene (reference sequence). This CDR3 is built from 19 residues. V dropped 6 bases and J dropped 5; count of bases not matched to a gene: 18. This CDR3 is CASRYRDRRELFWANVLTF. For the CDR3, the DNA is TGTGCCAGCAGATACCGGGACAGGCGGGAACTCTTCTGGGCCAACGTCCTGACTTTC.

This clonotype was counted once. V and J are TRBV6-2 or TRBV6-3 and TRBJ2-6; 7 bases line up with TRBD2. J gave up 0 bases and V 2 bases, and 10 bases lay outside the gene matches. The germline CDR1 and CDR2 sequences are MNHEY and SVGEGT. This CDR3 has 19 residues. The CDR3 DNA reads TGTGCCAGCAGTTACGGGGAGGGCCTTGGGTTCTCTGGGGCCAACGTCCTGACTTTC. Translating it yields CASSYGEGLGFSGANVLTF.

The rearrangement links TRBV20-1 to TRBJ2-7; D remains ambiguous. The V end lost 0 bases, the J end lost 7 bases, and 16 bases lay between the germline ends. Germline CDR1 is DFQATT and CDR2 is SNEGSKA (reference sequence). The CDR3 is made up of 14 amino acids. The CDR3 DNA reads TGCAGTGCTAGAGATGAGCAGAACCTTGGGGAGCAGTACTTC. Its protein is CSARDEQNLGEQYF.

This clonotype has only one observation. CDR3 bases: TGTGCCAGCTCTCCGGGAGCGGGACAGGTGAACACTGAAGCTTTCTTT. This sequence encodes CASSPGAGQVNTEAFF. The rearrangement joins TRBV18 to TRBJ1-1; 8 bases match TRBD1. V shed 6 bases and J 0 bases; nucleotides not matched to a gene: 9. Germline CDR1 reads KGHSH; CDR2 reads LQKENI. This CDR3 spans 16 amino acids.

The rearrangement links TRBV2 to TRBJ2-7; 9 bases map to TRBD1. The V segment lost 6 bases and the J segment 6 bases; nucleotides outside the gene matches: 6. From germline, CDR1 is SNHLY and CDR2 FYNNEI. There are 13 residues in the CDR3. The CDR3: CASSPGQGGEQYF. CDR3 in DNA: TGTGCCAGCAGCCCGGGACAGGGCGGCGAGCAGTACTTC.

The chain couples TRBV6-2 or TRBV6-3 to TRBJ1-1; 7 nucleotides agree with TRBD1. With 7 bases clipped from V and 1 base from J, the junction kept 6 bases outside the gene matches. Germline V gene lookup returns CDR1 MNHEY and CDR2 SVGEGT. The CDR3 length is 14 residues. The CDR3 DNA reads TGTGCCAGCAAGGGGGCCGGAAGGAACACTGAAGCTTTCTTT. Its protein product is CASKGAGRNTEAFF.

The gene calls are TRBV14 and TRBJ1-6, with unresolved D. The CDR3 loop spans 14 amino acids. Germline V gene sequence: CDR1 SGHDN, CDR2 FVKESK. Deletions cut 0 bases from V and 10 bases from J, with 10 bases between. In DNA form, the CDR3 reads TGTGCCAGCAGCCAAGATCGGGGTGGGTCACCCCTCCACTTT. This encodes CASSQDRGGSPLHF.

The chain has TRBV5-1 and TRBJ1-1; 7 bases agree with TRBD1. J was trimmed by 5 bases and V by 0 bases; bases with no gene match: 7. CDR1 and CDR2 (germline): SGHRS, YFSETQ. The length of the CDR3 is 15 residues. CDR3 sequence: CASSLDTGANTEAFF. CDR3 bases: TGCGCCAGCAGCTTGGATACAGGGGCGAATACTGAAGCTTTCTTT.

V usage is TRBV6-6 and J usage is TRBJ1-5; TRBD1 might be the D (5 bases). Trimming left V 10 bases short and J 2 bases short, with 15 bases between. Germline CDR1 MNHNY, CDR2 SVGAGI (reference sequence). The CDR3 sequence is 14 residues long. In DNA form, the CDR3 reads TGTGCCACCAAACAGGACATGGGCAATCAGCCCCAGCATTTT. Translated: CATKQDMGNQPQHF.

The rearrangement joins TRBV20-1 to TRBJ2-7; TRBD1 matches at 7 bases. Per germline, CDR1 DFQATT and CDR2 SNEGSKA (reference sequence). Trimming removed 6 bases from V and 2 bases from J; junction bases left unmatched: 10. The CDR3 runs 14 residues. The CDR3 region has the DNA TGCAGTGCCCCCCGACAGGGAGTTACCTACGAGCAGTACTTC. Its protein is CSAPRQGVTYEQYF.

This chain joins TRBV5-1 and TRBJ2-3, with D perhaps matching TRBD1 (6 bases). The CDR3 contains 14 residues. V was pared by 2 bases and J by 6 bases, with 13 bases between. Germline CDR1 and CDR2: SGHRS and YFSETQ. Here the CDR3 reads CASSLQGSGDTQYF. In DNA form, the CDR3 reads TGCGCCAGCAGCTTACAGGGAAGCGGCGATACGCAGTATTTT.

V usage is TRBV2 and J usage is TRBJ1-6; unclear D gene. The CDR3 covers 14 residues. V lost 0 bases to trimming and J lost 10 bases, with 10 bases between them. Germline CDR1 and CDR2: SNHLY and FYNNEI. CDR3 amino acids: CASSEAGFGSPLHF. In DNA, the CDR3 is TGTGCCAGCAGTGAAGCTGGGTTCGGGTCACCCCTCCACTTT.

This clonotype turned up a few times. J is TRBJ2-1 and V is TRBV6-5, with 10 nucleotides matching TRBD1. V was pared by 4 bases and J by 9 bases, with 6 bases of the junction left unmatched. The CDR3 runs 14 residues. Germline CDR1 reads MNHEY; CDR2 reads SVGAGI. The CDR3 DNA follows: TGTGCCAGCAGTTCAGGACAGGGGGTAGGTGAGCAGTTCTTC. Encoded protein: CASSSGQGVGEQFF.

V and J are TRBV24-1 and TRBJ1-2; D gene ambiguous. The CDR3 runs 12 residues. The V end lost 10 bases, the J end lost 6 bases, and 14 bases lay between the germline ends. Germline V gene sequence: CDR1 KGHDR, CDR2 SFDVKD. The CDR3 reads CATSEGSDGYTF. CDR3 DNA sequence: TGTGCCACGTCTGAGGGCTCGGATGGCTACACCTTC.

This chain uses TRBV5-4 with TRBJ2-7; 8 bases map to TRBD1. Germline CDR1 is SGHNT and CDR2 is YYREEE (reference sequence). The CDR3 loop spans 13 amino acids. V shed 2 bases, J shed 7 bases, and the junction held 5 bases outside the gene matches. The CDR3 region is CASSFTGGYEQYF. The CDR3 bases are TGTGCCAGCAGCTTTACAGGGGGGTATGAGCAGTACTTC.

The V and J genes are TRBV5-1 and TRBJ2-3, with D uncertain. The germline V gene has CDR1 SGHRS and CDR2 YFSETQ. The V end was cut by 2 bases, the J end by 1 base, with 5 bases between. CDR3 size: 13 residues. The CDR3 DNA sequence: TGCGCCAGCAGCTTCGGGCGCACAGATACGCAGTATTTT. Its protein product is CASSFGRTDTQYF.

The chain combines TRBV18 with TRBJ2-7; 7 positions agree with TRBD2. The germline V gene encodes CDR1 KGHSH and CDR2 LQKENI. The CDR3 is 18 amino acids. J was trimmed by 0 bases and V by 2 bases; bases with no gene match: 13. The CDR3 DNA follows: TGTGCCAGCTCACCAGATCGTCTCGGGCGGGGGAGCTCCTACGAGCAGTACTTC. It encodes CASSPDRLGRGSSYEQYF.

DNA for the CDR3: TGTGCCAGCAGCTTGAGCCGGCCACCTCAGCCCCAGCATTTT. Its translation is CASSLSRPPQPQHF. The chain carries TRBV7-2 and TRBJ1-5, with unresolved D. The CDR3 runs 14 residues. Germline V lookup: CDR1 SGHTA, CDR2 FQGNSA. Trimming took 3 bases from V and 6 from J, leaving 12 bases between them.

CDR3 sequence (DNA): TGTGCCAGTAGTATTCCCCTGCCGCGGGGGGAGCTGTTTTTT. Protein product: CASSIPLPRGELFF. The chain links TRBV19 to TRBJ2-2; D not resolved. V was pared by 3 bases and J by 8 bases, with 13 bases between. The CDR3 has 14 residues. Per germline, CDR1 LNHDA and CDR2 SQIVND (reference sequence). Based on the CDR3 plus reference TRBV19 and TRBJ2-2, the full variable domain is DGGITQSPKYLFRKEGQNVTLSCEQNLNHDAMYWYRQDPGQGLRLIYYSQIVNDFQKGDIAEGYSVSREKKESFPLTVTSAQKNPTAFYLCASSIPLPRGELFFGEGSRLTVL.

The CDR3 region is CASSFHNEQFF. CDR3 nucleotides: TGTGCCAGCAGCTTCCACAATGAGCAGTTCTTC. This chain joins TRBV7-2 and TRBJ2-1; unclear D gene. CDR1 SGHTA and CDR2 FQGNSA come from the germline V gene. The CDR3 sequence is 11 residues long. The V end was cut by 3 bases, the J end by 5 bases, with 2 bases between.

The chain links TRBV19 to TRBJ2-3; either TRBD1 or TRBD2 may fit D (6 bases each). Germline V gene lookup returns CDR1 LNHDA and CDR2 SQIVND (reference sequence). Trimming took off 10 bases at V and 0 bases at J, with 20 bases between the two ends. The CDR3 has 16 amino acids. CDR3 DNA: TGTGCCACTTCTCATGGAGGGGGGATTAGCACAGATACGCAGTATTTT. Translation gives CATSHGGGISTDTQYF.

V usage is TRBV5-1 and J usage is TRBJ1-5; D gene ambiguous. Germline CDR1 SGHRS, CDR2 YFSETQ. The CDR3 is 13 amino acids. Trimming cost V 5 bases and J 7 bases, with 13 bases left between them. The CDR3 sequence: CASSSSHGQPQHF. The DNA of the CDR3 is TGCGCCAGCAGTTCCTCCCATGGACAGCCCCAGCATTTT.

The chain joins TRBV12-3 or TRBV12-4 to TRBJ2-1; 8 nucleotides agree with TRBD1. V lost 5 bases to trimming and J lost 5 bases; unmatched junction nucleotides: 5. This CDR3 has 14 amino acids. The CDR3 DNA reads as TGTGCCAGCAGTCCAGGGGGCGCGGACAATGAGCAGTTCTTC. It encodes CASSPGGADNEQFF.

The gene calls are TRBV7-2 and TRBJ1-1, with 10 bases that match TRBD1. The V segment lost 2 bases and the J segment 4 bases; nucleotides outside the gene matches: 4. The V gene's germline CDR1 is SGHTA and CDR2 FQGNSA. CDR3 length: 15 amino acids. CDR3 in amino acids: CASSLPRDRGTEAFF. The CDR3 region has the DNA TGTGCCAGCAGCTTACCCCGGGACAGGGGCACTGAAGCTTTCTTT.

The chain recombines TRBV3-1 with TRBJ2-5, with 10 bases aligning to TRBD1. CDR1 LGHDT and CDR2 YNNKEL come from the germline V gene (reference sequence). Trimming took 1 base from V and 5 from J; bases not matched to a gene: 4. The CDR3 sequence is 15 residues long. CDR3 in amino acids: CASSQGDRGRETQYF. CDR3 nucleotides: TGTGCCAGCAGCCAAGGGGACAGGGGACGGGAGACCCAGTACTTC.

CDR3 nucleotides: TGTGCCAGCAGCCTTGGGGTGACAGGGATCCCTGAAGCTTTCTTT. This translates into CASSLGVTGIPEAFF. This chain uses TRBV9 with TRBJ1-1; TRBD1 aligns across 7 bases. The ends lost 4 bases at V and 6 bases at J; junction bases unmatched: 12. This CDR3 contains 15 residues. The germline V gene encodes CDR1 SGDLS and CDR2 YYNGEE. Complete variable domain (other parts from reference TRBV9 and TRBJ1-1): DSGVTQTPKHLITATGQRVTLRCSPRSGDLSVYWYQQSLDQGLQFLIQYYNGEERAKGNILERFSAQQFPDLHSELNLSSLELGDSALYFCASSLGVTGIPEAFFGQGTRLTVV.

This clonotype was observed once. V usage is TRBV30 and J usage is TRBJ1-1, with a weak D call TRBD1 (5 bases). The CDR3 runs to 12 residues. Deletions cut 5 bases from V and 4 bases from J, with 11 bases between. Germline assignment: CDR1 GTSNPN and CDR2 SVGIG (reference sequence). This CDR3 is CAWAGAGTEAFF. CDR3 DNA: TGTGCCTGGGCTGGGGCAGGCACTGAAGCTTTCTTT.

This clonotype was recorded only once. CDR3 sequence: CASSYSLTGDGANVLTF. As DNA, the CDR3 is TGTGCCAGCAGTTACTCCCTTACAGGGGATGGGGCCAACGTCCTGACTTTC. The chain uses TRBV6-5 and TRBJ2-6, with 7 nucleotides matching TRBD1. V lost 0 bases and J lost 3; bases outside the gene matches: 5. The CDR3 extends over 17 amino acids. CDR1 is MNHEY and CDR2 is SVGAGI in the germline V gene.

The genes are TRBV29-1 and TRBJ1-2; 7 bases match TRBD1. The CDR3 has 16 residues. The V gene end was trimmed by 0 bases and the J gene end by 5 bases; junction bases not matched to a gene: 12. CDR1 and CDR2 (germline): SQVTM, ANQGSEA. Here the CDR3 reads CSVEEGTGTVPYGYTF. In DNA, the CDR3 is TGCAGCGTTGAAGAGGGGACCGGGACAGTGCCTTATGGCTACACCTTC.

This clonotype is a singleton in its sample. DNA for the CDR3: TGTGCCAGTAGTAATCCCAGGGGAAACACTGAAGCTTTCTTT. Protein product: CASSNPRGNTEAFF. The chain couples TRBV19 to TRBJ1-1; D perhaps matches TRBD1 (6 bases). V was pared by 4 bases and J by 2 bases, with 11 bases between. CDR1 and CDR2 from the germline V gene are LNHDA and SQIVND (reference sequence). The CDR3 length is 14 residues.